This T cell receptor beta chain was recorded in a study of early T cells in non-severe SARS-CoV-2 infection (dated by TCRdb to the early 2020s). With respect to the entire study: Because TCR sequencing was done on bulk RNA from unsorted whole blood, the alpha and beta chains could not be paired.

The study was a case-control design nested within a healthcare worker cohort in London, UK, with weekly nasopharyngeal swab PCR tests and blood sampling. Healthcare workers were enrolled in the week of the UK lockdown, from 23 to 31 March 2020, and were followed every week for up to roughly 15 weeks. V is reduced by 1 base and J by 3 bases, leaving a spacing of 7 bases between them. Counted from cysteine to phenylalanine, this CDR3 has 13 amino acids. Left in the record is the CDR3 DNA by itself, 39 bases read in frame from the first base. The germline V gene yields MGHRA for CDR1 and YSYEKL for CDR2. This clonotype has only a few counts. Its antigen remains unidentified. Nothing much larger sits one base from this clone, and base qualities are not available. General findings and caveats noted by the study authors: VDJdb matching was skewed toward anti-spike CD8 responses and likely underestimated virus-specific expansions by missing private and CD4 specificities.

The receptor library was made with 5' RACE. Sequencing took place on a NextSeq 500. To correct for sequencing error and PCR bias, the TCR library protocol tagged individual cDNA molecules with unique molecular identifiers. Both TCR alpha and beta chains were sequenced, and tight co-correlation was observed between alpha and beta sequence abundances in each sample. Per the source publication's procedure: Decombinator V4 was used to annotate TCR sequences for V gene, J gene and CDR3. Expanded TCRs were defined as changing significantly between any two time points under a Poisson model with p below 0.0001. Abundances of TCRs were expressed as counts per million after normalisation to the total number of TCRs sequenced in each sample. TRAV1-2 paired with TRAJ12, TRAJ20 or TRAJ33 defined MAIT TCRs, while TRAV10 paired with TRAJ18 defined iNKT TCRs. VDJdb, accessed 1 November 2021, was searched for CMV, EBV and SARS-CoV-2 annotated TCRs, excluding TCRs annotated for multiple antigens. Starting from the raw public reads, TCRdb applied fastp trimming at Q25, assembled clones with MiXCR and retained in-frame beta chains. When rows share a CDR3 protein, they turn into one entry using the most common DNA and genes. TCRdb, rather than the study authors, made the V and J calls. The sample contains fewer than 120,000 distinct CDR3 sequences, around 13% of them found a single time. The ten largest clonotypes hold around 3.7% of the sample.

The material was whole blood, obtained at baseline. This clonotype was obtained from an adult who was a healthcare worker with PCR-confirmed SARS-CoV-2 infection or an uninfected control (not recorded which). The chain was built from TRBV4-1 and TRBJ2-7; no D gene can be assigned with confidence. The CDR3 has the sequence CASSQGLNYEQYF. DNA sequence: TGCGCCAGCAGCCAAGGACTGAACTACGAGCAGTACTTC.